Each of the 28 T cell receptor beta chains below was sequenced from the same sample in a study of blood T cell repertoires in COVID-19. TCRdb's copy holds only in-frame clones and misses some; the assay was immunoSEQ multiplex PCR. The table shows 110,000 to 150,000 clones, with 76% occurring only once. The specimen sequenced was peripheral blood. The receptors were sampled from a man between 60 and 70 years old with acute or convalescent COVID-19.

CDR3 bases: TGTGCCAGCAGCCAGAGGACAGGCGAGCAGTACTTC. This translates into CASSQRTGEQYF. V is TRBV3-1 (or the pseudogene TRBV3-2) and J is TRBJ2-7; 7 bases agree with TRBD1. The junction had 2 bases not matched to a gene; V was cut back by 3 bases and J by 6 bases. This CDR3 has 12 amino acids. Germline-derived CDR1 and CDR2 are LGHDT and YNNKEL (reference sequence).

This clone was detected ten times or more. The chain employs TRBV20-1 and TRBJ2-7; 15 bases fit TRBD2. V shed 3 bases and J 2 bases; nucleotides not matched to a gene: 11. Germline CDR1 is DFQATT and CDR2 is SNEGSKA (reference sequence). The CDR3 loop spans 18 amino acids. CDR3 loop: CSASHGGLAGGNTYEQYF. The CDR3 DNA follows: TGCAGTGCTAGTCATGGGGGACTAGCGGGAGGAAATACCTACGAGCAGTACTTC.

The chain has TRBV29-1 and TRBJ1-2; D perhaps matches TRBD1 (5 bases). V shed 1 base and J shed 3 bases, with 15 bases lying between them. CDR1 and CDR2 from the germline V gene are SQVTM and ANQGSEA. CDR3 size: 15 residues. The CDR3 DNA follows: TGCAGCGTTGAAGTGTTAGGGGCTCTGGACTATGGCTACACCTTC. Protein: CSVEVLGALDYGYTF. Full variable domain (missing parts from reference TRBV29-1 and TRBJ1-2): SAVISQKPSRDICQRGTSLTIQCQVDSQVTMMFWYRQQPGQSLTLIATANQGSEATYESGFVIDKFPISRPNLTFSTLTVSNMSPEDSSIYLCSVEVLGALDYGYTFGSGTRLTVV.

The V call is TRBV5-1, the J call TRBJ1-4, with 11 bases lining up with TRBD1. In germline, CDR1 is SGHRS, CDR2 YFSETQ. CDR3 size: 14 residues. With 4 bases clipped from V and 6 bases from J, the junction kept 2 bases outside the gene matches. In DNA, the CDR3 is TGCGCCAGCAGCCCGGGACAGGGGGATGAAAAACTGTTTTTT. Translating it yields CASSPGQGDEKLFF. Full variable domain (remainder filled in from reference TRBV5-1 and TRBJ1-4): KAGVTQTPRYLIKTRGQQVTLSCSPISGHRSVSWYQQTPGQGLQFLFEYFSETQRNKGNFPGRFSGRQFSNSRSEMNVSTLELGDSALYLCASSPGQGDEKLFFGSGTQLSVL.

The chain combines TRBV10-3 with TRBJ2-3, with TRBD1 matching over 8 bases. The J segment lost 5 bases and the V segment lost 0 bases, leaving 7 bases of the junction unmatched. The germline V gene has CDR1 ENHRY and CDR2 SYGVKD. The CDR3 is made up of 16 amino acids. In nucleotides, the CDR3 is TGTGCCATCAGTGAGTCGATTCAGGGGGCGAGAGATACGCAGTATTTT. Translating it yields CAISESIQGARDTQYF.

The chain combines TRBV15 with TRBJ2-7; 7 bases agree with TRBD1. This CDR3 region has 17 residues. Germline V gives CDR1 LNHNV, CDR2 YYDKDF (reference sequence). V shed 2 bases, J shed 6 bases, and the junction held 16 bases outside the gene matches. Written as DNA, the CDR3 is TGTGCCACCAGCAGAAAACCCCCCGCCGACAGGGATGGCGAGCAGTACTTC. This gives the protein CATSRKPPADRDGEQYF.

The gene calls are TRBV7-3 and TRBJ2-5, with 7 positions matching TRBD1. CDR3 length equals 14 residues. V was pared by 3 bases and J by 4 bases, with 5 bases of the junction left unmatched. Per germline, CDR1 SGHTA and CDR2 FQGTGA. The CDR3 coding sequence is TGTGCCAGCAGCTTGGGGACAGCCCGAGAGACCCAGTACTTC. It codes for CASSLGTARETQYF. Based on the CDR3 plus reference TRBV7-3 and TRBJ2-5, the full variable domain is GAGVSQTPSNKVTEKGKYVELRCDPISGHTALYWYRQSLGQGPEFLIYFQGTGAADDSGLPNDRFFAVRPEGSVSTLKIQRTERGDSAVYLCASSLGTARETQYFGPGTRLLVL.

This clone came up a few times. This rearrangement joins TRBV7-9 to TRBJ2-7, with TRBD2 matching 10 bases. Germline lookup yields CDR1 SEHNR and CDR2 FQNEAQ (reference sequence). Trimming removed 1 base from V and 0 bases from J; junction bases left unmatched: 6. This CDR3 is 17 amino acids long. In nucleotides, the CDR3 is TGTGCCAGCAGCTTAGGTGGTAGCGGGAGGAGCTCCTACGAGCAGTACTTC. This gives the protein CASSLGGSGRSSYEQYF.

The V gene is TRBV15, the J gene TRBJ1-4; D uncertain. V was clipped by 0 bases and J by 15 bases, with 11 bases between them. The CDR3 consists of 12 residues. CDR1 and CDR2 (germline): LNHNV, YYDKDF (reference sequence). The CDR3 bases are TGTGCCACCAGCAGAGATAGAAGAGAGGTGTTTTTT. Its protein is CATSRDRREVFF.

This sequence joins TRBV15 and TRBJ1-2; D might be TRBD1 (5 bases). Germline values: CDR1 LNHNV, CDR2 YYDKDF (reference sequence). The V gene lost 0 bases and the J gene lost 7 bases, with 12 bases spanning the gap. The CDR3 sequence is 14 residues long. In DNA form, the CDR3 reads TGTGCCACCAGCAGAGATACGACTAGGGGTGGCTACACCTTC. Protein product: CATSRDTTRGGYTF.

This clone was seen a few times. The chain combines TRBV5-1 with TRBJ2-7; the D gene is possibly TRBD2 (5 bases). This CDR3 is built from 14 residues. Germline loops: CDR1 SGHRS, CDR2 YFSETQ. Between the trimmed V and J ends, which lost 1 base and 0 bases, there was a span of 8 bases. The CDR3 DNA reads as TGCGCCAGCAGCTTGCTCGGGATCTCCTACGAGCAGTACTTC. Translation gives CASSLLGISYEQYF.

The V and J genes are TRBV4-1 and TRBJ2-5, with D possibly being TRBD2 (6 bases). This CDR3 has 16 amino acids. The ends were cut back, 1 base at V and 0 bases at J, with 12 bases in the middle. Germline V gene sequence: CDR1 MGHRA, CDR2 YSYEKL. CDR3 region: CASSQVGGRNQETQYF. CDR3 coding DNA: TGCGCCAGCAGCCAAGTGGGGGGACGGAACCAAGAGACCCAGTACTTC.

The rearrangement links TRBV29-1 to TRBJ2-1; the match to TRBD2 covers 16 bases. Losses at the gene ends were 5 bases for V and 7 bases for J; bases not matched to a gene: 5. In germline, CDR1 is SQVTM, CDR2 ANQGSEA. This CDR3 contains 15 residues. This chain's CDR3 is CSVPGLAGGPNEQFF. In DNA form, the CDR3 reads TGCAGCGTTCCGGGACTAGCGGGAGGGCCTAATGAGCAGTTCTTC.

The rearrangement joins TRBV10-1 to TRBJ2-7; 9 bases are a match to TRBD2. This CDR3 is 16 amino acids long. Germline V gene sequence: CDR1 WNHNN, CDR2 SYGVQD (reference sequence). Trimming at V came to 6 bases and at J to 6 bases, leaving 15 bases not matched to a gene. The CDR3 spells CASSYGLAKTLCEQYF. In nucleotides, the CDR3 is TGCGCCAGCAGCTATGGACTAGCGAAGACCCTGTGCGAGCAGTACTTC.

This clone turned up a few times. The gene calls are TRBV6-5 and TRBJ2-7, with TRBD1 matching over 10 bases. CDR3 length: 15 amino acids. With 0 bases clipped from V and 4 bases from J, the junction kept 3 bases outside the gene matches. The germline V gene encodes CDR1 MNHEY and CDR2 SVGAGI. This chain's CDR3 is CASSYSDRGGYEQYF. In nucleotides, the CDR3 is TGTGCCAGCAGTTACTCGGACAGGGGGGGATACGAGCAGTACTTC.

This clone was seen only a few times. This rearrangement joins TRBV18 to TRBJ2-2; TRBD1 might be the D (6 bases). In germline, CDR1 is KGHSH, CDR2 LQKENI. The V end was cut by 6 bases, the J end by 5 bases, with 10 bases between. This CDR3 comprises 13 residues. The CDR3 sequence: CASSTQGTGELFF. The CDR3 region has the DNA TGTGCCAGCTCTACCCAGGGGACCGGGGAGCTGTTTTTT.

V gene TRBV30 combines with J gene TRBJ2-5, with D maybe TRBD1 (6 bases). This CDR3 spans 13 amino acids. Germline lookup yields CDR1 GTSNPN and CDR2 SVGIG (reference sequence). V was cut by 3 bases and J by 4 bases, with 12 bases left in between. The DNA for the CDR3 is TGTGCCTGGAGAGGGGGACCACCAGAGACCCAGTACTTC. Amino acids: CAWRGGPPETQYF.

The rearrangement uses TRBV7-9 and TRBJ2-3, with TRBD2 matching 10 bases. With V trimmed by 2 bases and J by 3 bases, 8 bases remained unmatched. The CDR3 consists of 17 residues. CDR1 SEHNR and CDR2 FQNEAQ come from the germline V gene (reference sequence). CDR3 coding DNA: TGTGCCAGCAGCTTACTAGCGGGAGTTGCGGGGACAGATACGCAGTATTTT. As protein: CASSLLAGVAGTDTQYF.

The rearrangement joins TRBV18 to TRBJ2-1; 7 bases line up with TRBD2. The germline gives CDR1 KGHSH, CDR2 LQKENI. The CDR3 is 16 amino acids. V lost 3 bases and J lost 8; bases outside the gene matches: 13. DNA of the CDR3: TGTGCCAGCTCACCTCGGATGGCGGGAGTTACAGATGAGCAGTTCTTC. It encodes CASSPRMAGVTDEQFF.

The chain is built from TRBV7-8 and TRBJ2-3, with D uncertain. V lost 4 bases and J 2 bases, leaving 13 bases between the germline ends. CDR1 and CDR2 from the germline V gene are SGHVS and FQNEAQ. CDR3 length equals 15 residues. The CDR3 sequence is CASSYVALHTDTQYF. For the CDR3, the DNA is TGTGCCAGCAGCTACGTCGCGTTGCACACAGATACGCAGTATTTT.

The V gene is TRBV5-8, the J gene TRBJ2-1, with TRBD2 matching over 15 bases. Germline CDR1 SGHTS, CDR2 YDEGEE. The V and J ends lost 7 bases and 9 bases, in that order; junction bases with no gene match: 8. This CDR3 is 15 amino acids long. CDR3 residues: CASAGTSGRLGEQFF. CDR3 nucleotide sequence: TGTGCCAGCGCCGGGACTAGCGGGAGGTTAGGTGAGCAGTTCTTC.

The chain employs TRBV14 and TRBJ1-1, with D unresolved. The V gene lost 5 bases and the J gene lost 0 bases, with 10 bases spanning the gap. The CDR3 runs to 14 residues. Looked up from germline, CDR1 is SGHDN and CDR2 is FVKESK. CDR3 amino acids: CASSDRTLNTEAFF. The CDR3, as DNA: TGTGCCAGCAGCGACCGGACTTTGAACACTGAAGCTTTCTTT.

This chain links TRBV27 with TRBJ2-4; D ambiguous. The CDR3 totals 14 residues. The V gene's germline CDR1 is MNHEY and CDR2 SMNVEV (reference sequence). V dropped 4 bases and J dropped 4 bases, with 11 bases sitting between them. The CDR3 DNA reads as TGTGCCAGCAGTTCCGACTCGTCTAAAAACATTCAGTACTTC. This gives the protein CASSSDSSKNIQYF.

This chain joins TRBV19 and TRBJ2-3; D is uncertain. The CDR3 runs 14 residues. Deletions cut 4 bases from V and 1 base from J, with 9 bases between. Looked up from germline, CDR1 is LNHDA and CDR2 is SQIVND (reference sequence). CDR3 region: CASSRVLGTDTQYF. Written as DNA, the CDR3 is TGTGCCAGTAGTAGAGTGCTTGGCACAGATACGCAGTATTTT.

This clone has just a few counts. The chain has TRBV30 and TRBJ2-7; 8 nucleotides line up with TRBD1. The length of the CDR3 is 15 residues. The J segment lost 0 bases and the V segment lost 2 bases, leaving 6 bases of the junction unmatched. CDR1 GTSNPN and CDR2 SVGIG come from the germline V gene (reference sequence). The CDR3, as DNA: TGTGCCTGGAGTAAGGCAGGGGGCAACTCCTACGAGCAGTACTTC. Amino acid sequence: CAWSKAGGNSYEQYF.

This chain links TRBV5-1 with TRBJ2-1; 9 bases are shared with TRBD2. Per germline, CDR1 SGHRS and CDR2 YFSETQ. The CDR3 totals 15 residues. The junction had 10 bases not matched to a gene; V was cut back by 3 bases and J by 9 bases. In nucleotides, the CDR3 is TGCGCCAGCAGCTCGCACCGCCGACTAGCGGTTGAGCAGTTCTTC. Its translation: CASSSHRRLAVEQFF.

CDR3: CASSPGTPPEQYF. The CDR3 region has the DNA TGTGCCAGCAGCCCCGGGACTCCGCCCGAGCAGTACTTC. This chain connects TRBV3-1 (or the pseudogene TRBV3-2) to TRBJ2-7, with D tentatively TRBD2 (6 bases). CDR1 and CDR2 from the germline V gene are LGHDT and YNNKEL (reference sequence). The V end was cut by 4 bases, the J end by 6 bases, with 13 bases between. CDR3 length: 13 amino acids.

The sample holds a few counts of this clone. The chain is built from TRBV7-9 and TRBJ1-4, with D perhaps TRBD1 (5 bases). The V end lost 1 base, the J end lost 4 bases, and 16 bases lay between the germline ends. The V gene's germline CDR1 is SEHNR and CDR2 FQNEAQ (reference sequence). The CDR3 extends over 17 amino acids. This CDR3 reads CASSLGDSATVNEKLFF. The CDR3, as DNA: TGTGCCAGCAGCTTAGGGGACTCCGCTACGGTTAATGAAAAACTGTTTTTT.